This T cell receptor beta chain came from a study of a mutant IDH1 vaccine in newly diagnosed glioma. Study information: Mean patient age was around 40 years; 62.5% were male and 37.5% female. V12 took place at week 35, and V13 at week 47. Study-level results: Vaccine-induced immune responses occurred in 93.3% of patients.

Regarding this clone: Its antigen is still unknown.

Clones were read by immunoSEQ multiplex PCR, and TCRdb kept only the in-frame ones, dropping some. The sample carries around 60,000 clones, roughly 79% recorded once. Time point here: week 35, safety follow-up. Doses consisted of 300 ug of mutant IDH1 20-mer peptide each, paired with topical imiquimod. The TCR originated in a man in his forties or fifties with glioma. The sequences come from PBMCs, collected from a glioma patient whose treatment included an IDH1 peptide vaccine.

The CDR3 DNA reads TGTGCCAGCAGCGCAGTAGCGGGGGGCCCCACAGATACGCAGTATTTT. It codes for CASSAVAGGPTDTQYF. The chain recombines TRBV9 with TRBJ2-3; TRBD2 matches at 10 bases. V lost 3 bases to trimming and J lost 2 bases; unmatched junction nucleotides: 6. Germline V lookup: CDR1 SGDLS, CDR2 YYNGEE. The CDR3 is 16 amino acids.